These 16 T cell receptor beta chains were all obtained from the same sample, sequenced in a study of T cells after yellow fever vaccination. Using its own MiXCR run on the 5' RACE reads, TCRdb lists one record per CDR3 protein. The table records around 250,000 distinct CDR3 sequences, about 7% of them present only once. Sequenced here: CD4+ T cells sorted from PBMCs, sampled 15 days after the yellow fever booster vaccination. All receptors derive from a man younger than 40 who received the YFV17D yellow fever vaccine.

The chain carries TRBV9 and TRBJ1-6, with D hard to call. This CDR3 is 15 amino acids long. V was cut by 4 bases and J by 8 bases, with 16 bases left in between. Per the germline V gene, CDR1 is SGDLS and CDR2 is YYNGEE. The CDR3 reads CASSPGSPGDSPLHF. DNA for the CDR3: TGTGCCAGCAGCCCCGGAAGCCCCGGAGATTCACCCCTCCACTTT.

This clonotype has just a few counts. The V gene is TRBV10-3, the J gene TRBJ2-7; the D gene is possibly TRBD1 (5 bases). Trimming cost V 5 bases and J 7 bases, with 9 bases left between them. Germline V gene sequence: CDR1 ENHRY, CDR2 SYGVKD. There are 11 residues in the CDR3. The CDR3 DNA reads as TGTGCCATCAGTCCAGGGATTGAGCAGTACTTC. Amino acid sequence: CAISPGIEQYF.

Only a few counts were recorded for this clonotype. The chain links TRBV18 to TRBJ2-1; TRBD1 agrees at 10 bases. The CDR3 has 14 residues. V lost 6 bases to trimming and J lost 5 bases; unmatched junction nucleotides: 4. CDR1 is KGHSH, CDR2 LQKENI, per germline. The CDR3 DNA reads as TGTGCCAGCTCGCCGGGACAGGGGAACAATGAGCAGTTCTTC. It encodes CASSPGQGNNEQFF.

This clonotype was observed many times. The chain uses TRBV7-9 and TRBJ2-2; no firm D call. CDR1 is SEHNR, CDR2 FQNEAQ, per germline (reference sequence). CDR3 length equals 13 residues. V lost 4 bases, J lost 7 bases, and 10 bases lay in between. The CDR3 is CASSSLWLGELFF. The CDR3 DNA reads as TGTGCCAGCAGCTCCCTGTGGCTCGGGGAGCTGTTTTTT.

The sample holds a few counts of this clonotype. V gene TRBV6-1 combines with J gene TRBJ2-7; 7 bases map to TRBD2. Looked up from germline, CDR1 is MNHNS and CDR2 is SASEGT. The J segment lost 4 bases and the V segment lost 5 bases, leaving 8 bases of the junction unmatched. This CDR3 contains 14 residues. This CDR3 is CASSLGLVLYEQYF. The DNA for the CDR3 is TGTGCCAGCAGTCTCGGACTAGTGCTATACGAGCAGTACTTC.

A remark on this clonotype: The junction departs from the called germline gene at one end, perhaps through a read error. The rearrangement uses TRBV10-3 and TRBJ1-6; TRBD1 is a possible D gene (6 bases). The CDR3 is made up of 13 amino acids. The V gene's germline CDR1 is ENHRY and CDR2 SYGVKD. CDR3 sequence (DNA): TGTGCCGTCCGGGACACCGATAATTCAACCCTCCACTTT. This gives the protein CAVRDTDNSTLHF.

There are many counts of this clonotype. The chain employs TRBV29-1 and TRBJ2-1; 7 bases are shared with TRBD1. The J segment lost 4 bases and the V segment lost 3 bases, leaving 6 bases of the junction unmatched. The CDR3 has 14 amino acids. Germline-derived CDR1 and CDR2 are SQVTM and ANQGSEA. CDR3 DNA: TGCAGCGTTGAGCTGACAGGGTATTACAATGAGCAGTTCTTC. This sequence encodes CSVELTGYYNEQFF.

This clonotype appeared a few times. V gene TRBV7-2 combines with J gene TRBJ2-4; D might be TRBD1 (7 bases). This CDR3 spans 16 amino acids. Germline-derived CDR1 and CDR2 are SGHTA and FQGNSA. The V gene lost 1 base and the J gene lost 4 bases, with 14 bases spanning the gap. CDR3 amino acids: CASSLDGGTAKNIQYF. As DNA, the CDR3 is TGTGCCAGCAGCTTAGATGGGGGGACAGCGAAAAACATTCAGTACTTC. Complete variable domain (other parts from reference TRBV7-2 and TRBJ2-4): GAGVSQSPSNKVTEKGKDVELRCDPISGHTALYWYRQSLGQGLEFLIYFQGNSAPDKSGLPSDRFSAERTGGSVSTLTIQRTQQEDSAVYLCASSLDGGTAKNIQYFGAGTRLSVL.

V is TRBV12-3 or TRBV12-4 and J is TRBJ2-7, with D hard to call. The CDR3 consists of 13 residues. Trimming took off 5 bases at V and 2 bases at J, with 10 bases between the two ends. The CDR3 region has the DNA TGTGCCAGCAGTACCTGGACCCCCTACGAGCAGTACTTC. Translation gives CASSTWTPYEQYF.

This clonotype was counted ten times or more. The V call is TRBV20-1, the J call TRBJ1-4, with D maybe TRBD1 (6 bases). The CDR3 covers 15 residues. From germline, CDR1 is DFQATT and CDR2 SNEGSKA (reference sequence). V gave up 1 base and J gave up 5 bases, with 14 bases separating them. This CDR3 reads CSARGQTGENEKLFF. Written as DNA, the CDR3 is TGCAGTGCTAGAGGGCAGACAGGAGAAAATGAAAAACTGTTTTTT.

This clonotype was seen many times. The chain recombines TRBV12-3 or TRBV12-4 with TRBJ1-2; D is unclear. Between the trimmed V and J ends, which lost 4 bases and 4 bases, there was a span of 10 bases. The CDR3 extends over 13 amino acids. CDR3 coding DNA: TGTGCCAGCAGTTCCGACTTATCCTATGGCTACACCTTC. It encodes CASSSDLSYGYTF.

This chain links TRBV27 with TRBJ1-5, with D possibly being TRBD1 (6 bases). Trimming stripped 9 bases from V and 6 bases from J, with 21 bases between. The CDR3 extends over 15 amino acids. Germline CDR1 and CDR2: MNHEY and SMNVEV (reference sequence). Here the CDR3 reads CASGQPGDWLQPQHF. The CDR3 coding sequence is TGTGCCAGTGGTCAACCAGGGGATTGGCTTCAGCCCCAGCATTTT.

This clonotype was counted ten times or more. CDR3 region: CASSRGGAGVRQFF. The CDR3 DNA is TGTGCCAGCAGCCGAGGAGGAGCGGGAGTGAGGCAGTTCTTC. This chain uses TRBV14 with TRBJ2-1; 8 bases fit TRBD2. Germline V gene sequence: CDR1 SGHDN, CDR2 FVKESK. V shed 4 bases and J 12 bases; nucleotides not matched to a gene: 11. CDR3 size: 14 residues.

V and J are TRBV28 and TRBJ1-1; D gene unclear. V lost 8 bases, J lost 1 base, and 11 bases lay in between. There are 13 residues in the CDR3. Germline lookup yields CDR1 MDHEN and CDR2 SYDVKM. CDR3 loop: CASQLQPNTEAFF. The CDR3, as DNA: TGTGCCAGCCAACTTCAACCGAACACTGAAGCTTTCTTT.

CDR3 residues: CSVTGTSGSSDEQYF. CDR3 in DNA: TGCAGCGTAACCGGGACTAGCGGGAGTAGCGACGAGCAGTACTTC. This chain links TRBV29-1 with TRBJ2-7, with 14 nucleotides matching TRBD2. The V segment lost 6 bases and the J segment 5 bases; nucleotides outside the gene matches: 9. This CDR3 has 15 residues. Germline CDR1 SQVTM, CDR2 ANQGSEA.

This clonotype was counted a few times. The chain recombines TRBV7-2 with TRBJ2-1; D gene unclear. The CDR3 is 14 amino acids. Germline assignment: CDR1 SGHTA and CDR2 FQGNSA. The V and J ends lost 2 bases and 9 bases respectively, with 14 bases between them. CDR3 region: CASSLSTTRGEQFF. CDR3 bases: TGTGCCAGCAGCTTATCAACAACGAGAGGTGAGCAGTTCTTC.